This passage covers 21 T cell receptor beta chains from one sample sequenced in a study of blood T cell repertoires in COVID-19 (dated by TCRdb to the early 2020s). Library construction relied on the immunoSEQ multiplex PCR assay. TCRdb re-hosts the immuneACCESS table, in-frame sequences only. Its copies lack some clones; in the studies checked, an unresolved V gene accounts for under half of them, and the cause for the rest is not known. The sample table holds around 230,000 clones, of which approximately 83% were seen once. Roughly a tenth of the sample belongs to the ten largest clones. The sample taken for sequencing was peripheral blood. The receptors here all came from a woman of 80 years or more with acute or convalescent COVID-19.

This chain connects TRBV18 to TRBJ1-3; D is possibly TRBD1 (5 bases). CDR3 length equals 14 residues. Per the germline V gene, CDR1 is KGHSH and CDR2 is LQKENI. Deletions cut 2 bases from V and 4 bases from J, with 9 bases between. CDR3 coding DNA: TGTGCCAGCTCACCAGGTACAGGCGGAAACACCATATATTTT. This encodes CASSPGTGGNTIYF.

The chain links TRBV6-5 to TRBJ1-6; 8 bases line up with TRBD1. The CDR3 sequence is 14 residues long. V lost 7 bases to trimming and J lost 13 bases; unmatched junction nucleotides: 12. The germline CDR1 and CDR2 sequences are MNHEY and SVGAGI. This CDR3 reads CASTETGTGSPLHF. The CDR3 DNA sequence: TGTGCCAGCACCGAAACCGGGACAGGTTCGCCCCTCCACTTT.

Here the CDR3 DNA reads TGTGCCAGCAGCTTAATGCAGGGGAATGGCTACACCTTC. This translates into CASSLMQGNGYTF. V is TRBV7-3 and J is TRBJ1-2, with D tentatively TRBD1 (6 bases). V was trimmed by 1 base and J by 6 bases, leaving 9 bases between them. CDR1 and CDR2 (germline): SGHTA, FQGTGA. This CDR3 spans 13 amino acids.

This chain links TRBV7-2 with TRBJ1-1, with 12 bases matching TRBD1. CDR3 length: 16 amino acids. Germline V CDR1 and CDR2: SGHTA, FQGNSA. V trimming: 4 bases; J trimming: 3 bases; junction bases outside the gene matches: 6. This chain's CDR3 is CASSWGTGGGYTEAFF. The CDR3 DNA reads TGTGCCAGCAGCTGGGGGACAGGGGGCGGGTACACTGAAGCTTTCTTT.

CDR3 amino acids: CASSRTASGNTIYF. CDR3 DNA sequence: TGTGCCAGCAGCAGGACAGCATCTGGAAACACCATATATTTT. The gene calls are TRBV28 and TRBJ1-3; a weak D match, TRBD1 (6 bases). The CDR3 has 14 residues. Trimming shortened V by 6 bases and J by 1 base, and 10 bases separated the two germline ends. Germline lookup yields CDR1 MDHEN and CDR2 SYDVKM.

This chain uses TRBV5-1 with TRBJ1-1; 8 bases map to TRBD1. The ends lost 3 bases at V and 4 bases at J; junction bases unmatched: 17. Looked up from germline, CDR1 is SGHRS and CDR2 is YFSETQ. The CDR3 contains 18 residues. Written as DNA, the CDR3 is TGCGCCAGCAGCTCACCATCTAACGGACAGGGAGGAATCACTGAAGCTTTCTTT. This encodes CASSSPSNGQGGITEAFF. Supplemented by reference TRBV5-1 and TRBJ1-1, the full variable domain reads KAGVTQTPRYLIKTRGQQVTLSCSPISGHRSVSWYQQTPGQGLQFLFEYFSETQRNKGNFPGRFSGRQFSNSRSEMNVSTLELGDSALYLCASSSPSNGQGGITEAFFGQGTRLTVV.

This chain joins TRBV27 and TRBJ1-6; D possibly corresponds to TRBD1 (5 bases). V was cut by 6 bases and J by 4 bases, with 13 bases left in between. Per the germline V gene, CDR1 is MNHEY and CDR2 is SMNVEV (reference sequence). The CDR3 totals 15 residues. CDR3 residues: CASRGGNQYNSPLHF. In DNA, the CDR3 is TGTGCCAGCAGGGGGGGAAACCAGTATAATTCACCCCTCCACTTT.

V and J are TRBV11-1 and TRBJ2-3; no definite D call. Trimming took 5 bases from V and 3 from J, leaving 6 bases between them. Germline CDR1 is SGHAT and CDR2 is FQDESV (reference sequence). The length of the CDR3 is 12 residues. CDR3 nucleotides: TGTGCCAGCAGCAGTCGGACAGATACGCAGTATTTT. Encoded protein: CASSSRTDTQYF.

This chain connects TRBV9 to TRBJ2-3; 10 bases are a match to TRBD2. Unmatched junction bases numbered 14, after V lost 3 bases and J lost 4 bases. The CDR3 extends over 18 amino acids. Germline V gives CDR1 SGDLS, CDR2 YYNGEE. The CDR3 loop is CASSGSIPGTSEPDTQYF. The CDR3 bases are TGTGCCAGCAGCGGCAGCATTCCCGGGACTAGCGAGCCAGATACGCAGTATTTT.

This chain's CDR3 is CASSLSPNSGANVLTF. Written as DNA, the CDR3 is TGTGCCAGCAGCTTATCCCCAAACTCTGGGGCCAACGTCCTGACTTTC. The chain is built from TRBV7-6 and TRBJ2-6; D remains ambiguous. The CDR3 has 16 amino acids. Germline V gene sequence: CDR1 SGHVS, CDR2 FNYEAQ. With 2 bases removed from V and 0 bases from J, the gap between germline ends came to 8 bases.

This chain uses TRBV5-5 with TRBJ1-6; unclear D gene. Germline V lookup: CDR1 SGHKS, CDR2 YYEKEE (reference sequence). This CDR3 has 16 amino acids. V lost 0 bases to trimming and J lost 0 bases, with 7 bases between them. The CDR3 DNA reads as TGTGCCAGCAGCTTGGGGTTGAGCTCCTATAATTCACCCCTCCACTTT. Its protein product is CASSLGLSSYNSPLHF.

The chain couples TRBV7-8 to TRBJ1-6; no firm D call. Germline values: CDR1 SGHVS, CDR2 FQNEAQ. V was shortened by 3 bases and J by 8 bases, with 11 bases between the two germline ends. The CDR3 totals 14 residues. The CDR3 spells CASSLSEADSPLHF. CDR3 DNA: TGTGCCAGCAGCTTGAGCGAGGCGGATTCACCCCTCCACTTT. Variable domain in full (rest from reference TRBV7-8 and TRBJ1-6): GAGVSQSPRYKVAKRGQDVALRCDPISGHVSLFWYQQALGQGPEFLTYFQNEAQLDKSGLPSDRFFAERPEGSVSTLKIQRTQQEDSAVYLCASSLSEADSPLHFGNGTRLTVT.

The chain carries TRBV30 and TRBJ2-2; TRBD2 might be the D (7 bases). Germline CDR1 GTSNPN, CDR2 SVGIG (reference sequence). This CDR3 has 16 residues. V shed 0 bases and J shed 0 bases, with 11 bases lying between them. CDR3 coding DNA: TGTGCCTGGAGTGTCCGCGGGGGCGCGAACACCGGGGAGCTGTTTTTT. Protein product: CAWSVRGGANTGELFF.

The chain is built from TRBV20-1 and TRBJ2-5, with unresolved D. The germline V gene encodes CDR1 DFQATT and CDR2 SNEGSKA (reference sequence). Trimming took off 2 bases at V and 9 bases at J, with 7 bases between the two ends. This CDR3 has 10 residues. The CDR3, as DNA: TGCAGTGCTAGACTAGAAGCCCAGTACTTC. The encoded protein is CSARLEAQYF.

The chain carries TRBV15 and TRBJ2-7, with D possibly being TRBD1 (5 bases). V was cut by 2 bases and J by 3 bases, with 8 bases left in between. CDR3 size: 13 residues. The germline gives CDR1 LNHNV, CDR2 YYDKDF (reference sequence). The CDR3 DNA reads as TGTGCCACCAGCAGACAGGGAAACTACGAGCAGTACTTC. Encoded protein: CATSRQGNYEQYF.

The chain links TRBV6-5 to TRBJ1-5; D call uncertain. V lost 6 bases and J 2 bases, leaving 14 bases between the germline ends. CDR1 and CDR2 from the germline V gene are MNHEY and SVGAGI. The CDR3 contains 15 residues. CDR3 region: CASRKRVEGNQPQHF. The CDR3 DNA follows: TGTGCCAGCAGGAAAAGGGTGGAGGGCAATCAGCCCCAGCATTTT.

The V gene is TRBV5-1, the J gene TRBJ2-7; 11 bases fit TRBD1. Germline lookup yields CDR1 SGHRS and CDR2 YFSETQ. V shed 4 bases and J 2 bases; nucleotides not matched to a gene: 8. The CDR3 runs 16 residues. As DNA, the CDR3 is TGCGCCAGCAGCGCCCAACCGGGACAGGGGGCCTACGAGCAGTACTTC. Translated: CASSAQPGQGAYEQYF.

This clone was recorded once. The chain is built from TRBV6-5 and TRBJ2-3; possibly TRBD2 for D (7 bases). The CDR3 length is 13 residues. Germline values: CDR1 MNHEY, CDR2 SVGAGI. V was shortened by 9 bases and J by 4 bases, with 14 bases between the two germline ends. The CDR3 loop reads CASKKGGADTQYF. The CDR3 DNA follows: TGTGCCAGTAAAAAAGGGGGGGCAGATACGCAGTATTTT.

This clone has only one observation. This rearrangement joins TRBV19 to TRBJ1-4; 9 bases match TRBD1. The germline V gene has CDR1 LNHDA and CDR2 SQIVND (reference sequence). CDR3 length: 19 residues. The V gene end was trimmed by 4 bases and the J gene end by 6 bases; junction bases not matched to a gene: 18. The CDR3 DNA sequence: TGTGCCAGTAGTACCTCTCTCGTGGGACAGGGCGTCGGTTATGAAAAACTGTTTTTT. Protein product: CASSTSLVGQGVGYEKLFF.

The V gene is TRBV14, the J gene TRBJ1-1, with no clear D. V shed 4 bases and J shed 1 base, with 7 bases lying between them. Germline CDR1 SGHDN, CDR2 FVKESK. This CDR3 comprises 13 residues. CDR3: CASSPQENTEAFF. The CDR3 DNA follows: TGTGCCAGCAGCCCTCAGGAGAACACTGAAGCTTTCTTT.

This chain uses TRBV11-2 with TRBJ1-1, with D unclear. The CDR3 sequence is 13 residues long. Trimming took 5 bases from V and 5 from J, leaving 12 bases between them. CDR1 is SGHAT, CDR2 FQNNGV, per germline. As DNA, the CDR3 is TGTGCCAGCAGCACCCGGGTGTTAACTGAAGCTTTCTTT. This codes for CASSTRVLTEAFF.